This passage covers 31 T cell receptor beta chains from one sample sequenced in a study of T cell repertoires in cytomegalovirus infection. Each CDR3 protein is one row after TCRdb ran MiXCR on the reads. The repertoire holds a few hundred thousand distinct CDR3 sequences, with around 9% as singletons. Material: PBMCs. Receptor source: a human donor in good health (CMV status not recorded). Some clones in this sample may be carry-over from other donors' samples.

The V gene is TRBV5-6, the J gene TRBJ2-2; 7 nucleotides agree with TRBD1. V shed 2 bases and J 0 bases; nucleotides not matched to a gene: 13. The length of the CDR3 is 19 residues. The germline CDR1 and CDR2 sequences are SGHDT and YYEEEE. This CDR3 is CASSFRDSRLGANTGELFF. The CDR3 region has the DNA TGTGCCAGCAGCTTCCGGGACAGCCGACTGGGGGCGAACACCGGGGAGCTGTTTTTT.

Only one count was recorded for this clonotype. The chain has TRBV3-1 and TRBJ2-1; a weak D match, TRBD1 (5 bases). Trimming removed 0 bases at V and 0 bases at J, with 9 bases between. Germline V CDR1 and CDR2: LGHDT, YNNKEL (reference sequence). The CDR3 spans 16 residues. CDR3 nucleotide sequence: TGTGCCAGCAGCCAAGATGGGGCAAGCTCCTACAATGAGCAGTTCTTC. Its translation is CASSQDGASSYNEQFF.

The rearrangement uses TRBV12-3 or TRBV12-4 and TRBJ1-2; TRBD1 matches at 10 bases. This CDR3 comprises 15 residues. With 5 bases clipped from V and 5 bases from J, the junction kept 8 bases outside the gene matches. CDR3 amino acids: CASSPGTGAEYGYTF. In DNA form, the CDR3 reads TGTGCCAGCAGTCCGGGGACAGGGGCTGAGTATGGCTACACCTTC.

At least ten counts were recorded for this clonotype. This sequence joins TRBV20-1 and TRBJ1-2, with TRBD1 matching 10 bases. The germline V gene encodes CDR1 DFQATT and CDR2 SNEGSKA (reference sequence). V trimming: 4 bases; J trimming: 8 bases; junction bases outside the gene matches: 4. This CDR3 has 12 residues. CDR3 nucleotide sequence: TGCAGTGCTACGGACAGGGGGTCCGGCTACACCTTC. It is translated as CSATDRGSGYTF.

The chain employs TRBV19 and TRBJ2-3; D assignment may be TRBD1 or TRBD2 (5 bases each). CDR1 is LNHDA, CDR2 SQIVND, per germline (reference sequence). Trimming removed 7 bases at V and 2 bases at J, with 13 bases between. This CDR3 contains 14 residues. The CDR3 spells CASKRGVSTDTQYF. The CDR3 nucleotides read TGTGCCAGTAAGAGGGGAGTGTCCACAGATACGCAGTATTTT.

This clonotype was seen more than once but under ten times. The rearrangement uses TRBV14 and TRBJ2-3; the D gene is possibly TRBD1 (5 bases). Trimming pared 0 bases from V and 3 bases from J, leaving 16 bases between. This CDR3 has 17 residues. Germline V gives CDR1 SGHDN, CDR2 FVKESK. The CDR3 DNA reads TGTGCCAGCAGCCAAGAGGCCCTGGGCAGGGTGACAGATACGCAGTATTTT. This sequence encodes CASSQEALGRVTDTQYF. The variable domain in full, with the rest retrieved from reference TRBV14 and TRBJ2-3, is EAGVTQFPSHSVIEKGQTVTLRCDPISGHDNLYWYRRVMGKEIKFLLHFVKESKQDESGMPNNRFLAERTGGTYSTLKVQPAELEDSGVYFCASSQEALGRVTDTQYFGPGTRLTVL.

V and J are TRBV12-3 or TRBV12-4 and TRBJ2-2, with D perhaps matching TRBD2 (7 bases). The CDR3 length is 16 residues. Deletions cut 5 bases from V and 2 bases from J, with 15 bases between. CDR3 nucleotide sequence: TGTGCCAGCAGTCCCCTTCGCGGGGGCAACACCGGGGAGCTGTTTTTT. It is translated as CASSPLRGGNTGELFF.

This clonotype was counted between two and nine times. This chain uses TRBV7-6 with TRBJ1-1; D gene ambiguous. This CDR3 has 12 residues. Trimming removed 4 bases at V and 11 bases at J, with 14 bases between. Per germline, CDR1 SGHVS and CDR2 FNYEAQ. Here the CDR3 reads CASSSGPASAFF. DNA for the CDR3: TGTGCCAGCAGCTCAGGACCAGCCTCCGCTTTCTTT. The entire variable domain, with the rest obtained from reference TRBV7-6 and TRBJ1-1, is as follows: GAGVSQSPRYKVTKRGQDVALRCDPISGHVSLYWYRQALGQGPEFLTYFNYEAQQDKSGLPNDRFSAERPEGSISTLTIQRTEQRDSAMYRCASSSGPASAFFGQGTRLTVV.

This chain connects TRBV3-1 to TRBJ2-1; perhaps TRBD1 as D (6 bases). Trimming took 2 bases from V and 3 from J, leaving 17 bases between them. The germline V gene has CDR1 LGHDT and CDR2 YNNKEL (reference sequence). CDR3 size: 17 residues. The CDR3, as DNA: TGTGCCAGCAGCCAATCCCGGGCGACAGGCCGCTACAATGAGCAGTTCTTC. The encoded protein is CASSQSRATGRYNEQFF.

This clonotype was detected only a few times. The gene calls are TRBV6-5 and TRBJ2-5, with a tentative D call TRBD2 (6 bases). The CDR3 extends over 15 amino acids. V lost 6 bases to trimming and J lost 3 bases, with 17 bases between them. From germline, CDR1 is MNHEY and CDR2 SVGAGI. CDR3: CASSPGVWKKETQYF. CDR3 coding DNA: TGTGCCAGCAGCCCGGGAGTATGGAAGAAAGAGACCCAGTACTTC.

This sequence joins TRBV27 and TRBJ2-3; 12 bases are a match to TRBD1. Losses at the gene ends were 5 bases for V and 7 bases for J; bases not matched to a gene: 7. Germline CDR1 is MNHEY and CDR2 is SMNVEV (reference sequence). There are 15 residues in the CDR3. DNA of the CDR3: TGTGCCAGCAGTCTCCAGGGACAGGGGGCATATACGCAGTATTTT. It translates to CASSLQGQGAYTQYF.

This clonotype was seen ten or more times. The chain uses TRBV7-2 and TRBJ1-1; D remains ambiguous. Germline V gene lookup returns CDR1 SGHTA and CDR2 FQGNSA. The CDR3 length is 11 residues. With 11 bases removed from V and 1 base from J, the gap between germline ends came to 8 bases. CDR3 nucleotide sequence: TGTGCCGAAATCACGAACACTGAAGCTTTCTTT. As protein: CAEITNTEAFF.

This clonotype was picked up many times. This chain uses TRBV7-2 with TRBJ1-1; D unclear. The germline V and J ends were trimmed by 5 bases and 0 bases, with 7 bases remaining between them. The CDR3 covers 13 residues. CDR1 and CDR2 (germline): SGHTA, FQGNSA. In nucleotides, the CDR3 is TGTGCCAGCAGCCCGCTAGTGAACACTGAAGCTTTCTTT. This gives the protein CASSPLVNTEAFF. The complete variable domain, with remaining parts taken from reference TRBV7-2 and TRBJ1-1, reads GAGVSQSPSNKVTEKGKDVELRCDPISGHTALYWYRQSLGQGLEFLIYFQGNSAPDKSGLPSDRFSAERTGGSVSTLTIQRTQQEDSAVYLCASSPLVNTEAFFGQGTRLTVV.

As concerns this clonotype: Given a much more abundant clone one base away, this may be a read error. The rearrangement joins TRBV7-2 to TRBJ1-3; D is unclear. Germline V gene sequence: CDR1 SGHTA, CDR2 FQGNSA. This CDR3 comprises 12 residues. V was pared by 4 bases and J by 8 bases, with 9 bases between. This CDR3 is CASSWRVHTIYF. The CDR3 DNA follows: TGTGCCAGCAGCTGGAGGGTGCACACCATATATTTT.

The V gene is TRBV25-1, the J gene TRBJ2-4, with 8 bases identical to TRBD1. The CDR3 is made up of 16 amino acids. Germline assignment: CDR1 MGHDK and CDR2 SYGVNS. The trim removed 2 bases at V and 1 base at J, leaving 4 bases unmatched. In DNA form, the CDR3 reads TGTGCCAGCAGTGAAGGCGGACAGGGCGCCAAAAACATTCAGTACTTC. Encoded protein: CASSEGGQGAKNIQYF.

This clonotype has a count of ten or more. The chain links TRBV15 to TRBJ1-4; unclear D gene. Trimming removed 1 base from V and 5 bases from J, with 8 bases in between. CDR1 is LNHNV, CDR2 YYDKDF, per germline (reference sequence). This CDR3 has 14 residues. The CDR3 region is CATSRADKNEKLFF. CDR3 in DNA: TGTGCCACCAGCAGAGCAGACAAGAATGAAAAACTGTTTTTT. Together with reference TRBV15 and TRBJ1-4, the CDR3 gives the full variable domain: DAMVIQNPRYQVTQFGKPVTLSCSQTLNHNVMYWYQQKSSQAPKLLFHYYDKDFNNEADTPDNFQSRRPNTSFCFLDIRSPGLGDTAMYLCATSRADKNEKLFFGSGTQLSVL.

This chain links TRBV20-1 with TRBJ1-2; D is unclear. This CDR3 is built from 14 residues. V shed 5 bases and J shed 7 bases, with 20 bases lying between them. The germline V gene has CDR1 DFQATT and CDR2 SNEGSKA (reference sequence). The CDR3 protein is CSARAWVGNLGYTF. The CDR3 DNA reads TGCAGTGCTCGTGCCTGGGTGGGAAATCTTGGCTACACCTTC.

J is TRBJ2-7 and V is TRBV27, with 10 bases aligning to TRBD2. The CDR3 covers 15 residues. V gave up 6 bases and J gave up 4 bases; unmatched junction bases: 9. The germline gives CDR1 MNHEY, CDR2 SMNVEV (reference sequence). CDR3 coding DNA: TGTGCCAGCAGCTCTAGCGGGAGAAGAGTTTACGAGCAGTACTTC. Amino acid sequence: CASSSSGRRVYEQYF.

This chain links TRBV4-3 with TRBJ1-1, with D possibly being TRBD1 (5 bases). Germline V CDR1 and CDR2: LGHNA, YSLEER. The CDR3 is 13 amino acids. V dropped 2 bases and J dropped 5 bases, with 9 bases sitting between them. The CDR3 sequence: CASSQLGGTEAFF. The CDR3 DNA sequence: TGCGCCAGCAGCCAACTGGGGGGGACTGAAGCTTTCTTT.

This clonotype has ten or more counts. The CDR3: CASSRKAGNTEAFF. CDR3 sequence (DNA): TGTGCCAGCAGCCGAAAGGCCGGGAACACTGAAGCTTTCTTT. The rearrangement links TRBV7-6 to TRBJ1-1, with D unresolved. This CDR3 contains 14 residues. Looked up from germline, CDR1 is SGHVS and CDR2 is FNYEAQ. V lost 5 bases, J lost 1 base, and 11 bases lay in between.

The chain is built from TRBV29-1 and TRBJ1-1; 7 bases fit TRBD1. J was trimmed by 2 bases and V by 7 bases; bases with no gene match: 7. The CDR3 is 13 amino acids. Germline values: CDR1 SQVTM, CDR2 ANQGSEA. CDR3 sequence (DNA): TGCAGCGGCTTACAGGGGTTTAACACTGAAGCTTTCTTT. It is translated as CSGLQGFNTEAFF.

This sequence joins TRBV7-2 and TRBJ1-5, with D uncertain. Germline assignment: CDR1 SGHTA and CDR2 FQGNSA. This CDR3 is 13 amino acids long. V was cut by 5 bases and J by 5 bases, with 10 bases left in between. The CDR3 DNA follows: TGTGCCAGCAGCCCAGACACGGATCAGCCCCAGCATTTT. Translation gives CASSPDTDQPQHF.

The chain combines TRBV6-5 with TRBJ2-5, with 7 positions matching TRBD1. The CDR3 loop spans 19 amino acids. The V gene's germline CDR1 is MNHEY and CDR2 SVGAGI. J was trimmed by 5 bases and V by 0 bases; bases with no gene match: 18. The CDR3 DNA reads as TGTGCCAGCAGTTACTCGATGTTCACCAACCCGACAGGGAAGGAGACCCAGTACTTC. Residues: CASSYSMFTNPTGKETQYF.

This clonotype was seen repeatedly, ten times or more. This chain links TRBV12-3 or TRBV12-4 with TRBJ2-4; 8 nucleotides line up with TRBD2. V dropped 5 bases and J dropped 12; count of bases not matched to a gene: 3. CDR3 length equals 11 residues. The CDR3 bases are TGTGCCAGCAGTAGTAGCGGGGCTCAGTACTTC. It encodes CASSSSGAQYF.

This clonotype was seen many times. The chain uses TRBV7-9 and TRBJ1-1; 12 bases align to TRBD1. The germline CDR1 and CDR2 sequences are SEHNR and FQNEAQ (reference sequence). The ends lost 1 base at V and 7 bases at J; junction bases unmatched: 4. This CDR3 is built from 15 residues. CDR3: CASSLVGTGGNEAFF. CDR3 nucleotide sequence: TGTGCCAGCAGCTTAGTTGGGACAGGGGGCAATGAAGCTTTCTTT.

The genes are TRBV18 and TRBJ2-7, with 9 nucleotides matching TRBD1. CDR3 length: 15 amino acids. The trim removed 4 bases at V and 4 bases at J, leaving 8 bases unmatched. Germline V gene lookup returns CDR1 KGHSH and CDR2 LQKENI. The CDR3 region is CASSQPGQGAYEQYF. Here the CDR3 DNA reads TGTGCCAGCTCACAACCGGGACAGGGAGCATACGAGCAGTACTTC.

This clonotype was recorded many times. The DNA for the CDR3 is TGTGCCAGTAGTATAGGTCAGATCTCCTACGAGCAGTACTTC. This codes for CASSIGQISYEQYF. This chain links TRBV19 with TRBJ2-7; D unresolved. Germline-derived CDR1 and CDR2 are LNHDA and SQIVND (reference sequence). CDR3 length: 14 residues. V was shortened by 1 base and J by 0 bases, with 7 bases between the two germline ends. Supplemented by reference TRBV19 and TRBJ2-7, the full variable domain reads DGGITQSPKYLFRKEGQNVTLSCEQNLNHDAMYWYRQDPGQGLRLIYYSQIVNDFQKGDIAEGYSVSREKKESFPLTVTSAQKNPTAFYLCASSIGQISYEQYFGPGTRLTVT.

This clonotype was seen ten or more times. CDR3 DNA: TGTGCCAGCAGCTCGCAAAGGGTAGAAAAACTGTTTTTT. It encodes CASSSQRVEKLFF. V and J are TRBV7-2 and TRBJ1-4; no reliable D call. This CDR3 contains 13 residues. Trimming left V 4 bases short and J 8 bases short, with 11 bases between. Germline V gene data show CDR1 as SGHTA and CDR2 as FQGNSA.

The chain combines TRBV19 with TRBJ1-2; 7 bases map to TRBD1. Germline CDR1 reads LNHDA; CDR2 reads SQIVND (reference sequence). Trimming at V came to 5 bases and at J to 6 bases, leaving 9 bases not matched to a gene. There are 14 residues in the CDR3. CDR3 amino acids: CASSFPTGADGYTF. CDR3 coding DNA: TGTGCCAGTAGTTTCCCCACAGGGGCGGATGGCTACACCTTC. Variable domain in full (rest from reference TRBV19 and TRBJ1-2): DGGITQSPKYLFRKEGQNVTLSCEQNLNHDAMYWYRQDPGQGLRLIYYSQIVNDFQKGDIAEGYSVSREKKESFPLTVTSAQKNPTAFYLCASSFPTGADGYTFGSGTRLTVV.

V usage is TRBV30 and J usage is TRBJ2-7, with 9 bases that match TRBD1. This CDR3 spans 17 amino acids. V shed 0 bases, J shed 1 base, and the junction held 10 bases outside the gene matches. From germline, CDR1 is GTSNPN and CDR2 SVGIG (reference sequence). CDR3 sequence reads: CAWSVSRTGVRSYEQYF. CDR3 coding DNA: TGTGCCTGGAGTGTATCTCGGACAGGGGTACGGTCCTACGAGCAGTACTTC.

This clonotype was detected a few times. The chain uses TRBV6-2 or TRBV6-3 and TRBJ2-1; TRBD2 aligns across 7 bases. The junction had 7 bases not matched to a gene; V was cut back by 7 bases and J by 4 bases. Germline V gene lookup returns CDR1 MNHEY and CDR2 SVGEGT. The CDR3 has 14 residues. The CDR3 DNA reads as TGTGCCAGCAAGGGTGCGGGAGAGTACAATGAGCAGTTCTTC. This translates into CASKGAGEYNEQFF.